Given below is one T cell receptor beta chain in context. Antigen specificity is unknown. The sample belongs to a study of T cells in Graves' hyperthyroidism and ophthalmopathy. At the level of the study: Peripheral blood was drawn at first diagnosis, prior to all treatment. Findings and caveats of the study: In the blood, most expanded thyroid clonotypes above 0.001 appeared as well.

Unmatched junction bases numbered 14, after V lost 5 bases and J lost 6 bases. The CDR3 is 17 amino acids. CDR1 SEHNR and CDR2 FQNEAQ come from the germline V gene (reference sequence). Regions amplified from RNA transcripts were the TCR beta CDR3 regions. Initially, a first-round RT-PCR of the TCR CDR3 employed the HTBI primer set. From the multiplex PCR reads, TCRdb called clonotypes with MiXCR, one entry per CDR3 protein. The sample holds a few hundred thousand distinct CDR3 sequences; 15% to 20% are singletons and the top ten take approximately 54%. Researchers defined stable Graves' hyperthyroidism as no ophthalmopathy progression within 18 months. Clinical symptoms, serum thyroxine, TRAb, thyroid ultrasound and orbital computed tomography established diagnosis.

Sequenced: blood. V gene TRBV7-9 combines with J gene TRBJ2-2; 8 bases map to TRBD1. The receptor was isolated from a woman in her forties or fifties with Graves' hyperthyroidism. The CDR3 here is CASSPLSGGLTAGELFF. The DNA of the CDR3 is TGTGCCAGCAGCCCATTATCAGGGGGCCTGACCGCCGGGGAGCTGTTTTTT. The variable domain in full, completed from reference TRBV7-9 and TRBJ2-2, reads DTGVSQNPRHKITKRGQNVTFRCDPISEHNRLYWYRQTLGQGPEFLTYFQNEAQLEKSRLLSDRFSAERPKGSFSTLEIQRTEQGDSAMYLCASSPLSGGLTAGELFFGEGSRLTVL.